This passage covers 8 T cell receptor beta chains from one sample sequenced in a study of T cell responses to AZD1222 COVID-19 vaccine. Repertoires were generated with immunoSEQ multiplex PCR, while TCRdb's copy carries only in-frame clones and drops some. The sample consists of around 160,000 clones, about 93% of them appearing once. Sequenced here: peripheral blood, sampled on day 0 of AZD1222 vaccination. The receptors stem from an adult in good health.

This chain links TRBV7-6 with TRBJ2-2, with a tentative D call TRBD2 (5 bases). Trimming removed 0 bases from V and 0 bases from J, with 8 bases in between. Germline values: CDR1 SGHVS, CDR2 FNYEAQ. The CDR3 runs to 16 residues. The CDR3 sequence: CASSLAAGTNTGELFF. In DNA, the CDR3 is TGTGCCAGCAGCTTAGCCGCGGGCACGAACACCGGGGAGCTGTTTTTT.

In its sample, this clone was seen once. The chain joins TRBV2 to TRBJ2-7, with 11 bases lining up with TRBD1. Germline CDR1 reads SNHLY; CDR2 reads FYNNEI. CDR3 length: 14 amino acids. The ends lost 9 bases at V and 3 bases at J; junction bases unmatched: 7. In DNA form, the CDR3 reads TGTGCCAGTATACCCGGGACAGGGGGCTACGAGCAGTACTTC. This encodes CASIPGTGGYEQYF.

This clone was found once. The chain recombines TRBV10-2 with TRBJ1-5, with a possible D match to TRBD1 (5 bases). Germline V gene sequence: CDR1 WSHSY, CDR2 SAAADI. This CDR3 comprises 15 residues. V gave up 0 bases and J gave up 0 bases, with 6 bases separating them. Here the CDR3 DNA reads TGCGCCAGCAGTGAGTCGACAGATAGCAATCAGCCCCAGCATTTT. Protein: CASSESTDSNQPQHF.

The CDR3 DNA follows: TGTGCCAGCAGCCTCGACCGCAGGGGTGAAGCTTTCTTT. This gives the protein CASSLDRRGEAFF. This chain links TRBV11-2 with TRBJ1-1; possible D gene TRBD1, 6 bases. This CDR3 spans 13 amino acids. CDR1 and CDR2 (germline): SGHAT, FQNNGV. V lost 5 bases to trimming and J lost 7 bases, with 14 bases between them.

The chain couples TRBV29-1 to TRBJ1-1, with a possible D match to TRBD1 (5 bases). Looked up from germline, CDR1 is SQVTM and CDR2 is ANQGSEA. This CDR3 is 14 amino acids long. V dropped 5 bases and J dropped 4 bases, with 17 bases sitting between them. The DNA for the CDR3 is TGCAGCGTTCCCGGGGGAGGGGTGGGCACTGAAGCTTTCTTT. This codes for CSVPGGGVGTEAFF.

This clone was recorded only once. The CDR3 nucleotides read TGTGCCTGGAGCGCAGGTCGCACTGAAGCTTTCTTT. This encodes CAWSAGRTEAFF. The gene calls are TRBV30 and TRBJ1-1; no clear D. CDR1 GTSNPN and CDR2 SVGIG come from the germline V gene (reference sequence). There are 12 residues in the CDR3. V was pared by 3 bases and J by 4 bases, with 9 bases between.

This CDR3 reads CASSLGPTDRDEKLFF. DNA for the CDR3: TGCGCCAGCAGCTTGGGCCCAACGGACAGGGATGAAAAACTGTTTTTT. This chain joins TRBV5-1 and TRBJ1-4; 8 positions agree with TRBD1. The germline V gene encodes CDR1 SGHRS and CDR2 YFSETQ. This CDR3 region has 16 residues. The ends lost 0 bases at V and 6 bases at J; junction bases unmatched: 7.

The chain links TRBV3-1 (or the pseudogene TRBV3-2) to TRBJ1-5, with D tentatively TRBD1 (5 bases). The CDR3 is 14 amino acids. The ends were cut back, 4 bases at V and 1 base at J, with 8 bases in the middle. Germline CDR1 reads LGHDT; CDR2 reads YNNKEL (reference sequence). The CDR3 is CASSRGWSNQPQHF. Here the CDR3 DNA reads TGTGCCAGCAGCCGGGGCTGGAGCAATCAGCCCCAGCATTTT.